This T cell receptor (beta chain) was obtained from a study of memory CD4+ T cells and cytomegalovirus serostatus. The assay was immunoSEQ multiplex PCR, and TCRdb's table has in-frame clones only and misses some. Among about 50,000 clones listed, roughly 80% were seen once. Details on this clone: The antigen remains unidentified.

Looked up from germline, CDR1 is MNHEY and CDR2 is SVGAGI. V lost 0 bases to trimming and J lost 2 bases; unmatched junction nucleotides: 3. This CDR3 region has 15 residues. The sort gate was single viable CD3+CD4+CD8-CD45RO+ cells for memory CD4+ T cells. General study points: Each of approximately 70 CMV-associated TCRbeta sequences occurred in one to five individuals. The CMV-associated TCR signature appears largely within the CD4+ memory repertoire.

The gene calls are TRBV6-5 and TRBJ1-2; 7 bases agree with TRBD1. Sequencing input: memory CD4+ T cells from blood. The origin of this receptor is an adult in good health and CMV-seronegative. CDR3 bases: TGTGCCAGCAGTTACTCGCAGGGGGAAAACTATGGCTACACCTTC. Residues: CASSYSQGENYGYTF.